This is a list of T cell receptor beta chains from one sample in a study of T cell responses to AZD1222 COVID-19 vaccine. This table comes from immunoSEQ multiplex PCR, and its TCRdb copy is limited to in-frame clones, with some not included. The sample has some 110,000 clones; 75% to 90% are singletons. The sample was peripheral blood, taken on day 0 of AZD1222 vaccination. These receptor sequences come from an adult in good health. Both conserved end residues are part of each CDR3. Fields, in order: CDR3 protein, CDR3 DNA, D gene, J gene, V gene, clone size. The D gene is left open where the match is weak. Some rows mark clone size as missing; the rest say once, few, many or name a class of expanded clone.

CATSGGPRGASPLHF | TGTGCCACCAGCGGGGGCCCACGAGGCGCTTCACCCCTCCACTTT | - | TRBJ1-6 | TRBV15 | once
CASRVIMMNTEAFF | TGTGCCAGCAGGGTAATTATGATGAACACTGAAGCTTTCTTT | - | TRBJ1-1 | TRBV28 | -
CASSPLTGGYTF | TGTGCCAGCAGCCCCCTCACGGGTGGCTACACCTTC | - | TRBJ1-2 | TRBV2 | -
CASSVGEVEYGYTF | TGTGCCAGCAGCGTTGGGGAGGTGGAGTATGGCTACACCTTC | - | TRBJ1-2 | TRBV7-2 | -
CAIKDDALSGNTIYF | TGTGCCATCAAAGATGACGCACTCTCTGGAAACACCATATATTTT | - | TRBJ1-3 | TRBV10-3 | -
CASSEAWGGSYEQYF | TGTGCCAGCAGTGAAGCTTGGGGCGGGAGCTACGAGCAGTACTTC | TRBD2 | TRBJ2-7 | TRBV2 | -
CASSLMSGSNTEAFF | TGTGCCAGCAGCTTAATGTCAGGGTCGAACACTGAAGCTTTCTTT | - | TRBJ1-1 | TRBV7-3 | -
CASSLNPPGLNSPLHF | TGCGCCAGCAGCTTGAACCCACCGGGACTTAATTCACCCCTCCACTTT | - | TRBJ1-6 | TRBV5-1 | -
CASSFAGGPVPNVAQYF | TGTGCCAGCAGCTTCGCGGGGGGCCCAGTCCCCAATGTGGCGCAGTATTTT | TRBD2 | TRBJ2-3 | TRBV5-7 | few
CASSQFRYKAKIYEQYF | TGCGCCAGCAGTCAATTTCGCTACAAGGCCAAGATCTACGAGCAGTACTTC | - | TRBJ2-7 | TRBV23-1 | -
CASGRTGDGYTF | TGTGCCAGCGGCCGGACAGGGGATGGCTACACCTTC | TRBD1 | TRBJ1-2 | TRBV7-9 | -
CASSRHRGRGRLTEAFF | TGTGCCAGCAGCCGCCACAGGGGGCGGGGGAGGCTCACTGAAGCTTTCTTT | TRBD1 | TRBJ1-1 | TRBV7-2 | -
CASSQVTGGLSPLHF | TGTGCCAGCAGCCAAGTGACAGGGGGGCTCTCACCCCTCCACTTT | TRBD1 | TRBJ1-6 | TRBV14 | -
CASSQDRGLAAYEQYF | TGCGCCAGCAGCCAAGATAGGGGACTAGCCGCCTACGAGCAGTACTTC | TRBD2 | TRBJ2-7 | TRBV4-3 | -
CASSPGHRRGSGNQPQHF | TGTGCCAGCAGCCCGGGACATCGAAGGGGGAGCGGTAATCAGCCCCAGCATTTT | - | TRBJ1-5 | TRBV28 | once